This T cell receptor beta chain was sequenced for a study of cytomegalovirus exposure and HLA in healthy donors. On this clone itself: Antigen specificity is unknown.

General study findings and limits: A missense variant in DCLRE1C was later tied to TCR beta V- and J-gene trimming. Later analysis found that TCR beta chains associated with HLA were more clonally expanded than other, equally common chains.

A multiplex PCR was run with 60 Vbeta primers and 13 Jbeta primers. Source study methods: Later work found around 80 million unique TCR beta chains, with roughly 11 million shared. Clones were sequenced by immunoSEQ multiplex PCR, and TCRdb holds only the in-frame ones, with some missing. V and J calls and clone size are given by that table; D and trimming were obtained from the DNA. Of around 190,000 clones in the sample, 65% to 85% are singletons; the top ten hold about 2.6%. Trimming removed 1 base from V and 2 bases from J, with 9 bases in between. Germline CDR1 reads SGHVS; CDR2 reads FNYEAQ. The CDR3 loop spans 16 amino acids.

The rearrangement joins TRBV7-6 to TRBJ2-6, with TRBD2 as a possible D gene (5 bases). Sequencing was performed on PBMCs. The TCR was taken from a female donor in good health and CMV-seronegative. In DNA, the CDR3 is TGTGCCAGCAGCTTAGGGCACGGGGCTGGGGCCAACGTCCTGACTTTC. As protein: CASSLGHGAGANVLTF.